Presented here are 9 T cell receptor beta chains from one specimen sequenced in a study of blood T cell repertoires in COVID-19. Profiling relied on immunoSEQ multiplex PCR, and the TCRdb table lists in-frame clones only, not all of them. The data contain approximately 100,000 clones, 85% to 90% of them singletons. Material: peripheral blood. Receptors were obtained from a human donor in a cohort sampled during active COVID-19.

The chain combines TRBV6-5 with TRBJ1-5; possible D gene TRBD1, 5 bases. The CDR3 extends over 14 amino acids. V dropped 3 bases and J dropped 6 bases, with 12 bases sitting between them. The germline gives CDR1 MNHEY, CDR2 SVGAGI. The CDR3 is CASSYEVGGQPQHF. The DNA for the CDR3 is TGTGCCAGCAGTTATGAGGTCGGGGGTCAGCCCCAGCATTTT.

The chain joins TRBV21-1 to TRBJ1-2; the D segment call TRBD1 is taken from the table without a DNA check. TRBV21-1 is a pseudogene segment. This CDR3 contains 17 residues. The CDR3 DNA sequence: TGTGCCAGCAGCAATTATGATCGATTCTTGGGCCAGGATGGCTACACCTTC. Translation gives CASSNYDRFLGQDGYTF.

V is TRBV28 and J is TRBJ2-3; 14 bases are a match to TRBD2. J gave up 1 base and V 3 bases, and 9 bases lay outside the gene matches. This CDR3 is 19 amino acids long. The germline CDR1 and CDR2 sequences are MDHEN and SYDVKM. The CDR3 coding sequence is TGTGCCAGCAGTTTTGTGGGACTAGCGGGAGCTGAAGGCACAGATACGCAGTATTTT. Translated, it gives CASSFVGLAGAEGTDTQYF.

There are a few counts of this clone. This chain connects TRBV6-2 or TRBV6-3 to TRBJ2-5; D not resolved. Germline-derived CDR1 and CDR2 are MNHEY and SVGEGT. This CDR3 region has 12 residues. Trimming left V 6 bases short and J 5 bases short, with 10 bases between. The CDR3 is CASSPSWETQYF. The CDR3 bases are TGTGCCAGCAGCCCGAGTTGGGAGACCCAGTACTTC.

The V call is TRBV28, the J call TRBJ2-3, with 7 bases matching TRBD2. Germline CDR1 is MDHEN and CDR2 is SYDVKM. This CDR3 contains 15 residues. Unmatched junction bases numbered 11, after V lost 7 bases and J lost 4 bases. The CDR3 loop is CASKGGSGIADTQYF. CDR3 DNA sequence: TGTGCCAGCAAAGGCGGGAGTGGTATCGCAGATACGCAGTATTTT.

V is TRBV9 and J is TRBJ1-2; tentatively, D is TRBD1 (6 bases). Germline CDR1 is SGDLS and CDR2 is YYNGEE. CDR3 length: 13 residues. Trimming pared 0 bases from V and 7 bases from J, leaving 10 bases between. The CDR3: CASSVASGVGYTF. The DNA of the CDR3 is TGTGCCAGCAGCGTAGCATCAGGGGTTGGCTACACCTTC.

This clone has more than one count but fewer than ten. The chain is built from TRBV6-6 and TRBJ2-6; perhaps TRBD1 as D (6 bases). Trimming shortened V by 6 bases and J by 3 bases, and 12 bases separated the two germline ends. The CDR3 loop spans 15 amino acids. Germline V lookup: CDR1 MNHNY, CDR2 SVGAGI (reference sequence). CDR3 DNA: TGTGCCAGCAGCCTACAGGGCGATGGGGCCAACGTCCTGACTTTC. It encodes CASSLQGDGANVLTF.

The rearrangement joins TRBV5-1 to TRBJ1-2; D is perhaps TRBD1 (5 bases). The germline V gene encodes CDR1 SGHRS and CDR2 YFSETQ. The CDR3 has 13 amino acids. The V end lost 2 bases, the J end lost 7 bases, and 12 bases lay between the germline ends. The CDR3 spells CASSFDSARGYTF. The CDR3 DNA reads as TGCGCCAGCAGCTTTGACAGCGCTCGTGGCTACACCTTC.

The CDR3 nucleotides read TGTGCCAGCACCTCGGCCCGGGGTCGCAATCAGCCCCAGCATTTT. This gives the protein CASTSARGRNQPQHF. The genes are TRBV16 and TRBJ1-5; no clear D gene. Per the germline V gene, CDR1 is KGHSY and CDR2 is FQNENV. CDR3 length: 15 amino acids. V was cut by 7 bases and J by 2 bases, with 15 bases left in between.